Sequencing of this T cell receptor beta chain was carried out in a study of cytomegalovirus exposure and HLA in healthy donors. V was pared by 0 bases and J by 7 bases, with 9 bases between. The CDR3 runs 13 residues. Germline V gene lookup returns CDR1 MNHEY and CDR2 SMNVEV (reference sequence). The PCR was carried out with 60 Vbeta primers and 13 Jbeta primers. Profiling relied on immunoSEQ multiplex PCR, and the TCRdb table lists in-frame clones only, not all of them. The profile shows approximately 220,000 clones, 60% to 85% of them singletons. The TCR sequence derives from a man aged 35 to 55 in good health and CMV-seronegative. Sequenced: PBMCs. The chain links TRBV27 to TRBJ1-1; D uncertain. CDR3 amino acids: CASSLSGGIEAFF. As DNA, the CDR3 is TGTGCCAGCAGTTTATCGGGAGGGATTGAAGCTTTCTTT.